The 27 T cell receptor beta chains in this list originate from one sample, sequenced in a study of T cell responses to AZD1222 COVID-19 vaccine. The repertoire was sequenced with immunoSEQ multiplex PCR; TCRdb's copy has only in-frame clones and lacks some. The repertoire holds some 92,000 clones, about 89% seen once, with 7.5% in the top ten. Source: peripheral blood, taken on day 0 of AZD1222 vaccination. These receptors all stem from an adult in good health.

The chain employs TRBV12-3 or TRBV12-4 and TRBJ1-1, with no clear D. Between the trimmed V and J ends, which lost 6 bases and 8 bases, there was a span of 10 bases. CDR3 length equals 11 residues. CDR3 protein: CASSLRREAFF. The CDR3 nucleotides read TGTGCCAGCAGCCTCCGACGGGAAGCTTTCTTT.

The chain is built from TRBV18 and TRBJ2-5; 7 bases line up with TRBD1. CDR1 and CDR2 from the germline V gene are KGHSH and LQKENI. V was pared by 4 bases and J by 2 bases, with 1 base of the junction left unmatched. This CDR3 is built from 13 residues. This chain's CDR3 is CASSRDRQETQYF. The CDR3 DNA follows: TGTGCCAGCTCACGGGACAGACAAGAGACCCAGTACTTC.

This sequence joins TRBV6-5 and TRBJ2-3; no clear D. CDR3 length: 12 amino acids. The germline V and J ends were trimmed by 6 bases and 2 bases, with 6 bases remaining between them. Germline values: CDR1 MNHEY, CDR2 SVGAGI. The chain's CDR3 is CASRSYTDTQYF. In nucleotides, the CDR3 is TGTGCCAGCAGGTCCTACACAGATACGCAGTATTTT.

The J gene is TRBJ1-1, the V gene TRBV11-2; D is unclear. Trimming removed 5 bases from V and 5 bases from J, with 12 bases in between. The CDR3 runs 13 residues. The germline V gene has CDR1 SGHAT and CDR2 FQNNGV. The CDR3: CASSPDSGTEAFF. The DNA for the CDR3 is TGTGCCAGCAGCCCGGACTCGGGAACTGAAGCTTTCTTT.

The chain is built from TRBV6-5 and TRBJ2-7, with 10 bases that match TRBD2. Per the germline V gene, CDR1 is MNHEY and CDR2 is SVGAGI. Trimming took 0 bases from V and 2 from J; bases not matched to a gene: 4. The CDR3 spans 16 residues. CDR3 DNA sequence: TGTGCCAGCAGTTACTCGGCTAGCGGGAGAACCTACGAGCAGTACTTC. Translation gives CASSYSASGRTYEQYF.

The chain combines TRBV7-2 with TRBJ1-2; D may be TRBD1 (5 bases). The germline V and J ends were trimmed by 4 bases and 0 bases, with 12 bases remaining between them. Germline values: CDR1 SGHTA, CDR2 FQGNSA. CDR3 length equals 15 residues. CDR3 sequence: CASSYAGGANYGYTF. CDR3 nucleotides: TGTGCCAGCAGCTACGCGGGGGGAGCTAACTATGGCTACACCTTC.

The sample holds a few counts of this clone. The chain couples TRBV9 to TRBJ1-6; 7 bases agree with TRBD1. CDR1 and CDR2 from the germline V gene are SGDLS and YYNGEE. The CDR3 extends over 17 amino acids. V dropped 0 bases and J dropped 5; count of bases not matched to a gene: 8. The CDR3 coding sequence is TGTGCCAGCAGCGTAGCAGTCGCAGGGGGAAATAATTCACCCCTCCACTTT. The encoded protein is CASSVAVAGGNNSPLHF. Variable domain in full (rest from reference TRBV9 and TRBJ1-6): DSGVTQTPKHLITATGQRVTLRCSPRSGDLSVYWYQQSLDQGLQFLIQYYNGEERAKGNILERFSAQQFPDLHSELNLSSLELGDSALYFCASSVAVAGGNNSPLHFGNGTRLTVT.

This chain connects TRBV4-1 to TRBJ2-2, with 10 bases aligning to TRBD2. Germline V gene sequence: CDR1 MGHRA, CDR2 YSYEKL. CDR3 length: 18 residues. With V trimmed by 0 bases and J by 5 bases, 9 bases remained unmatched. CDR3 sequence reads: CASSQDGASGSWTGELFF. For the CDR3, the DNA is TGCGCCAGCAGCCAAGATGGGGCTAGCGGGAGTTGGACCGGGGAGCTGTTTTTT.

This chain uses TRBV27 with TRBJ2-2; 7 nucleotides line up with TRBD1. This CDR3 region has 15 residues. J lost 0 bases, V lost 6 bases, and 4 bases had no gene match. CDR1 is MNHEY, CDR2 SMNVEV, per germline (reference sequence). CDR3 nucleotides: TGTGCCAGCAGCCCCGGGACAGCGAACACCGGGGAGCTGTTTTTT. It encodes CASSPGTANTGELFF.

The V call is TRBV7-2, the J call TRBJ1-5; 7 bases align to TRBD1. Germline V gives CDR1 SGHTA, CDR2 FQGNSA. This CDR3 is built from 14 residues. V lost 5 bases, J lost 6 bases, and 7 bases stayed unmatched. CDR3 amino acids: CASSTRGGAQPQHF. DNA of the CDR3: TGTGCCAGCAGCACTAGAGGGGGCGCTCAGCCCCAGCATTTT. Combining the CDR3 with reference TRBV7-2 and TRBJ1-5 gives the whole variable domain GAGVSQSPSNKVTEKGKDVELRCDPISGHTALYWYRQSLGQGLEFLIYFQGNSAPDKSGLPSDRFSAERTGGSVSTLTIQRTQQEDSAVYLCASSTRGGAQPQHFGDGTRLSIL.

The CDR3 coding sequence is TGTGCCAGCTCACCACGCCGACAGGAAAACTCTGGAAACACCATATATTTT. Encoded protein: CASSPRRQENSGNTIYF. J is TRBJ1-3 and V is TRBV18, with TRBD1 as a possible D gene (6 bases). Germline V gene sequence: CDR1 KGHSH, CDR2 LQKENI. Trimming removed 1 base from V and 0 bases from J, with 13 bases in between. This CDR3 is built from 17 residues.

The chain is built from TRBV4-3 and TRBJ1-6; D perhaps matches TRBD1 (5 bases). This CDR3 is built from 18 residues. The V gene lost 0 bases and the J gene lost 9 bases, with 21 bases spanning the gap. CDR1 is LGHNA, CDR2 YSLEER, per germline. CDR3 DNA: TGCGCCAGCAGCCAAGACCTTATAAGGGGCTATGGAGTTTCACCCCTCCACTTT. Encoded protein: CASSQDLIRGYGVSPLHF.

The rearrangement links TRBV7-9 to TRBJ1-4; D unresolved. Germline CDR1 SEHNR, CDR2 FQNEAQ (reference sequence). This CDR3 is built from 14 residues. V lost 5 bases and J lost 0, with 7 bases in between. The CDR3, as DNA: TGTGCCAGCAGCCCCAGATCAACTAATGAAAAACTGTTTTTT. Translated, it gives CASSPRSTNEKLFF.

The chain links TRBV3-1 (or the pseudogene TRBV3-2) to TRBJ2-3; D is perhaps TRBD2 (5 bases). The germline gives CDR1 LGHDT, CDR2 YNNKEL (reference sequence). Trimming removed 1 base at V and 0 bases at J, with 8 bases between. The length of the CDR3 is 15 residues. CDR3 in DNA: TGTGCCAGCAGCCAAGTCGGGGTTAGCACAGATACGCAGTATTTT. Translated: CASSQVGVSTDTQYF.

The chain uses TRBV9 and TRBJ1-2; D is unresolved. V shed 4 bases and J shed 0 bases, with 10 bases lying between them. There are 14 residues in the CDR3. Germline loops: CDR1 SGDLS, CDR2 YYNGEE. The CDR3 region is CASSRPLTNYGYTF. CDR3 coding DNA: TGTGCCAGCAGCCGTCCTCTTACTAACTATGGCTACACCTTC.

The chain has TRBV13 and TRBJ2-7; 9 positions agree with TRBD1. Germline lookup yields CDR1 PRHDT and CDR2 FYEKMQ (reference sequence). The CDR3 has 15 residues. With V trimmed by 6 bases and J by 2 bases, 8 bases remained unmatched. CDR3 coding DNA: TGTGCCAGCAGATCCGGGACAGGGATTACCTACGAGCAGTACTTC. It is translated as CASRSGTGITYEQYF.

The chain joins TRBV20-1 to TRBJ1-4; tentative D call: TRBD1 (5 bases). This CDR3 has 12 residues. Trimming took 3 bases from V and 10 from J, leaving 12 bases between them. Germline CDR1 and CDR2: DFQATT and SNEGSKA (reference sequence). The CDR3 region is CSASLGEGKLFF. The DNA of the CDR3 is TGCAGTGCTAGTTTGGGGGAAGGAAAACTGTTTTTT.

The CDR3 DNA follows: TGTGCCAGCAGACAAGGGGGTTGGCCACAGCCCCAGCATTTT. Translation: CASRQGGWPQPQHF. The chain combines TRBV6-5 with TRBJ1-5; maybe TRBD1 (6 bases). Germline V gene sequence: CDR1 MNHEY, CDR2 SVGAGI. V was cut by 6 bases and J by 7 bases, with 16 bases left in between. CDR3 length: 14 residues.

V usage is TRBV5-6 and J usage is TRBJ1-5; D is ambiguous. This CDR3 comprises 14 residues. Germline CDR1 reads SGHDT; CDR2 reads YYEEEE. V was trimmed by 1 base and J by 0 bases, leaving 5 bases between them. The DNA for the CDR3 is TGTGCCAGCAGCTTGTGGTTTAGCAATCAGCCCCAGCATTTT. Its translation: CASSLWFSNQPQHF.

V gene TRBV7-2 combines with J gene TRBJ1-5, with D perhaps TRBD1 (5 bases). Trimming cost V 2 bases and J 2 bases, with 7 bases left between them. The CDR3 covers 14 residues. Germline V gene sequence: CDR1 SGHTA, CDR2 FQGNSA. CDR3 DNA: TGTGCCAGCAGCTTAAGGGACGGCAATCAGCCCCAGCATTTT. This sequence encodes CASSLRDGNQPQHF.

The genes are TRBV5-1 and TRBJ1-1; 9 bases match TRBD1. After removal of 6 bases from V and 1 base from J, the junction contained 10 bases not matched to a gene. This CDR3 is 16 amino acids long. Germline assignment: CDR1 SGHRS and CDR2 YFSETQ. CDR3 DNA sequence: TGCGCCAGCACCGGCCGACAGGGGGGCGCGAACACTGAAGCTTTCTTT. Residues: CASTGRQGGANTEAFF.

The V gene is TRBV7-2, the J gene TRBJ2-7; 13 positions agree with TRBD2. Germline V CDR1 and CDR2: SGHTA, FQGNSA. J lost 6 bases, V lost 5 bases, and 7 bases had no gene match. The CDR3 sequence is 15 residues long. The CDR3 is CASSEMTSGRLEQYF. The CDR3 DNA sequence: TGTGCCAGCAGCGAGATGACTAGCGGGAGGCTCGAGCAGTACTTC.

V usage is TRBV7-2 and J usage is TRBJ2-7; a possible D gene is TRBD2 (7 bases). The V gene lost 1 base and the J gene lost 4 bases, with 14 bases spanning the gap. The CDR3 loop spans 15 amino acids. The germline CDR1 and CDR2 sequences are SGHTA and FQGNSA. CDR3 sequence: CASSLGGGPIYEQYF. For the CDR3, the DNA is TGTGCCAGCAGCTTAGGGGGGGGCCCCATTTACGAGCAGTACTTC.

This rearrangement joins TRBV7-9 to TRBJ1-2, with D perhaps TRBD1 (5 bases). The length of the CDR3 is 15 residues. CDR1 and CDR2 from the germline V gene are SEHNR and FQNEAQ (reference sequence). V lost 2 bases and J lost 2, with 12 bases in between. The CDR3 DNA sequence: TGTGCCAGCAGCTTACTCCAGGGAGGAAACTATGGCTACACCTTC. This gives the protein CASSLLQGGNYGYTF.

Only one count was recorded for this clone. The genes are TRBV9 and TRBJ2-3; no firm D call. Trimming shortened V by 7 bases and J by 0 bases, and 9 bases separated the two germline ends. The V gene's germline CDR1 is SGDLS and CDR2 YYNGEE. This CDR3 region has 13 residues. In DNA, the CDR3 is TGTGCCAGCGGCGCTGCTAGCACAGATACGCAGTATTTT. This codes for CASGAASTDTQYF.

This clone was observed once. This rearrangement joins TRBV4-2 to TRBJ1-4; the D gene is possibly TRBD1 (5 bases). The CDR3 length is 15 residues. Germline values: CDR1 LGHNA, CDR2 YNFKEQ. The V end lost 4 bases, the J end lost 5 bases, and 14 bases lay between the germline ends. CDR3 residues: CASSRQGNENEKLFF. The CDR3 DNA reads TGTGCCAGCAGCCGCCAGGGAAATGAGAATGAAAAACTGTTTTTT.

CDR3 DNA sequence: TGCGCCAGCAGCCCGTTGGATTCCGGGGGCCTCTATGGCTACACCTTC. It codes for CASSPLDSGGLYGYTF. The V gene is TRBV5-1, the J gene TRBJ1-2; perhaps TRBD1 as D (6 bases). Germline V gives CDR1 SGHRS, CDR2 YFSETQ. V was pared by 4 bases and J by 4 bases, with 20 bases between. The CDR3 runs 16 residues.